This T cell receptor beta chain was retrieved from a study of blood T cells in healthy people across ages. Study-wide results and caveats: TCR beta diversity, measured per million T cells, fell in a roughly linear way with age. Reliance upon unsorted PBMCs precluded definitive naive versus antigen-experienced comparison. Long-lived donors exceeded aged donors in naive CD4+ cells and diversity.

Remarks on this clonotype: Its antigen is undetermined.

Germline assignment: CDR1 SGHVS and CDR2 FNYEAQ. Trimming removed 1 base at V and 6 bases at J, with 12 bases between. The CDR3 is 15 residues long. A J-beta primer mix and a sample-barcoded 5' primer were used in a second PCR of roughly 7 to 12 cycles. TCRdb reanalysed the 5' RACE reads using MiXCR and keeps one entry per CDR3 protein. This table has about 730,000 distinct CDR3 sequences, roughly 43% appearing once. This receptor was taken from a woman aged 55-70 years in good health. The specimen sequenced was blood. The chain recombines TRBV7-6 with TRBJ1-4, with D maybe TRBD1 (5 bases). The CDR3 reads CASSLDGGDDEKLFF. In DNA form, the CDR3 reads TGTGCCAGCAGCTTAGATGGGGGAGATGATGAAAAACTGTTTTTT.